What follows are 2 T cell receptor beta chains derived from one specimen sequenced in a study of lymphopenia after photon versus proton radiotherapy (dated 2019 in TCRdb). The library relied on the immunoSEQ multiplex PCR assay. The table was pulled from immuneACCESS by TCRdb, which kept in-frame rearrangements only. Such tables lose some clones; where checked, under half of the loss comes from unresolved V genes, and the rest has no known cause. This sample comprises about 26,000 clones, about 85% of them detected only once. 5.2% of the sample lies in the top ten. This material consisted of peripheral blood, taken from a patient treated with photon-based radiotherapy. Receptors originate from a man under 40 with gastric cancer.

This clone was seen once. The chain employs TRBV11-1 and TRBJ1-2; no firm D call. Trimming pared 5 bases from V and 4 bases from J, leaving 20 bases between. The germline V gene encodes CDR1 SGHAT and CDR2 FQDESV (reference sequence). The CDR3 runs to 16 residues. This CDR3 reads CASSPMQAGKTYGYTF. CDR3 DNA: TGTGCCAGCAGCCCTATGCAGGCTGGAAAGACCTATGGCTACACCTTC.

CDR3 sequence: CASSSPRSGEYGYTF. The CDR3 nucleotides are TGTGCCAGCAGCTCACCTAGGTCGGGCGAGTATGGCTACACCTTC. V and J are TRBV11-2 and TRBJ1-2, with D hard to call. The ends were cut back, 4 bases at V and 5 bases at J, with 17 bases in the middle. CDR3 size: 15 residues. Germline CDR1 SGHAT, CDR2 FQNNGV.